This TCR beta chain was identified in a study of blood T cell repertoires in COVID-19. Overall study context: Italy, Spain and the United States were the sources of the convalescent and acute COVID-19 samples. Nucleic acid was either cDNA or gDNA, and it came from T cells, B-cell-depleted T cells, or PBMCs.

As handled by the study authors: Estimation of nucleated cell counts relied on the amplification of reference gene primers. Repertoires were generated with immunoSEQ multiplex PCR, while TCRdb's copy carries only in-frame clones and drops some. V and J calls and clone size are given by that table; D and trimming were obtained from the DNA. The sample has roughly 300,000 clones; 87% are singletons. V shed 3 bases, J shed 6 bases, and the junction held 6 bases outside the gene matches. This CDR3 has 14 residues. Germline CDR1 SNHLY, CDR2 FYNNEI. Sequencing used peripheral blood. The receptor was isolated from a woman between 40 and 55 years old who had recovered from COVID-19. The chain employs TRBV2 and TRBJ2-7, with 9 positions matching TRBD1. CDR3 protein: CASSDGTGSLEQYF. The DNA for the CDR3 is TGTGCCAGCAGTGACGGGACAGGGTCCCTCGAGCAGTACTTC.